This T cell receptor (beta chain) was documented in a study of blood T cells in healthy people across ages. This clonotype showed up many times. Primed by a sample-barcoded 5' primer and a J-beta primer mix, a second PCR proceeded for 7 to 11 cycles. Carrying 12 random nucleotides, a template-switch adaptor labeled each individual cDNA molecule. TCRdb ran MiXCR on the 5' RACE reads and lists one entry per CDR3 protein. This repertoire shows roughly 800,000 distinct CDR3 sequences, 58% found once; its top ten account for around 22%. The CDR3 length is 14 residues. Trimming took 6 bases from V and 3 from J; bases not matched to a gene: 7. Germline loops: CDR1 MNHEY, CDR2 SVGEGT.

The chain has TRBV6-2 or TRBV6-3 and TRBJ2-5, with 7 bases matching TRBD2. The sample comprised blood. The sequence was obtained from a man aged 30-40 years in good health. The CDR3 DNA reads as TGTGCCAGCAGAAAGGGACTACGGGAAGAGACCCAGTACTTC. It specifies CASRKGLREETQYF.